Listed below are T cell receptor beta chains from one sample, sequenced in a study of post-analysis software for immune sequencing data. In TCRdb, the PCR reads were re-called with MiXCR into one record per CDR3 protein. The data hold some 260,000 distinct CDR3 sequences, with 30% to 45% observed a single time. The specimen was blood. The source of these receptors is a girl aged 5-17 years with multiple sclerosis. Both conserved end residues are trimmed from each CDR3.

len: 12; v_gene: TRBV5-1; j_gene: TRBJ1-2; CDR3aa: ASKSDGANYGYT
len: 12; v_gene: TRBV27; j_gene: TRBJ2-7; CDR3aa: ARTTPGRTYEQY
len: 12; v_gene: TRBV29-1; j_gene: TRBJ2-3; CDR3aa: SVEVEPVTDTQY
len: 13; v_gene: TRBV15; j_gene: TRBJ1-4; CDR3aa: ATSRALAGNEKLF
len: 12; v_gene: TRBV20-1; j_gene: TRBJ2-7; CDR3aa: SARGGDLHYEQY
len: 16; v_gene: TRBV11-2; j_gene: TRBJ2-6; CDR3aa: ASRRGDGRVTGANVLT
len: 10; v_gene: TRBV29-1; j_gene: TRBJ2-5; CDR3aa: SVVAVQETQY
len: 13; v_gene: TRBV3-1; j_gene: TRBJ2-1; CDR3aa: ASSQGSGSNNEQF
len: 14; v_gene: TRBV6-2/TRBV6-3; j_gene: TRBJ1-5; CDR3aa: ASSTSRLFGDQPQH
len: 11; v_gene: TRBV9; j_gene: TRBJ2-1; CDR3aa: ASSSHAGNEQF
len: 12; v_gene: TRBV12-3/TRBV12-4; j_gene: TRBJ1-6; CDR3aa: ASSFGQGRPPLH
len: 14; v_gene: TRBV5-1; j_gene: TRBJ2-1; CDR3aa: ASSLAGSSGTNEQF
len: 15; v_gene: TRBV5-1; j_gene: TRBJ1-5; CDR3aa: ASSPGLIQGSNQPQH
len: 12; v_gene: TRBV6-5; j_gene: TRBJ1-2; CDR3aa: ASSPLTGGYGYT
len: 15; v_gene: TRBV7-6; j_gene: TRBJ2-5; CDR3aa: ASSVQGSRGLQETQY
len: 12; v_gene: TRBV28; j_gene: TRBJ1-4; CDR3aa: ASNGDREGEKLF
len: 16; v_gene: TRBV6-1; j_gene: TRBJ1-4; CDR3aa: ASTPGRGGATTNEKLF
len: 15; v_gene: TRBV6-5; j_gene: TRBJ2-1; CDR3aa: ASSYSPTSGIYNEQF
len: 13; v_gene: TRBV13; j_gene: TRBJ2-1; CDR3aa: ASSHSGSSYNEQF
len: 15; v_gene: TRBV7-2; j_gene: TRBJ1-5; CDR3aa: ASSLGRTGASNQPQH
len: 10; v_gene: TRBV5-1; j_gene: TRBJ2-5; CDR3aa: ASSLGQETQY
len: 14; v_gene: TRBV20-1; j_gene: TRBJ2-1; CDR3aa: SAMSRTGSSYNEQF
len: 13; v_gene: TRBV27; j_gene: NA; CDR3aa: ASSYAVLAKNIQY
len: 16; v_gene: TRBV15; j_gene: TRBJ1-5; CDR3aa: ATSREVGQAGSNQPQH
len: 13; v_gene: TRBV5-1; j_gene: TRBJ2-3; CDR3aa: ASSTGRGGTDTQY
len: 10; v_gene: TRBV7-9; j_gene: TRBJ1-2; CDR3aa: ASIENSLGYT
len: 13; v_gene: TRBV29-1; j_gene: TRBJ1-2; CDR3aa: SVEDGGRGGYGYT
len: 12; v_gene: TRBV3-1; j_gene: TRBJ1-2; CDR3aa: ASSEGAAGSGYT
len: 13; v_gene: TRBV27; j_gene: TRBJ2-1; CDR3aa: ASSQAGTGSNEQF
len: 12; v_gene: TRBV29-1; j_gene: TRBJ2-5; CDR3aa: SVEEGVQSAAQY
len: 14; v_gene: TRBV18; j_gene: TRBJ2-5; CDR3aa: ASSPQSSGIAETQY
len: 13; v_gene: TRBV29-1; j_gene: TRBJ1-1; CDR3aa: SVETTGRVSTEAF
len: 13; v_gene: TRBV2; j_gene: TRBJ2-5; CDR3aa: ASRDTAYLRETQY
len: 9; v_gene: TRBV29-1; j_gene: TRBJ1-1; CDR3aa: SGGRVTEAF
len: 13; v_gene: TRBV10-2; j_gene: TRBJ1-5; CDR3aa: ASSRTPNSNQPQH
len: 11; v_gene: TRBV27; j_gene: TRBJ1-4; CDR3aa: ASSGTGHEKLF
len: 16; v_gene: TRBV7-2; j_gene: TRBJ2-5; CDR3aa: ASSWGGLAGNPGETQY
len: 12; v_gene: TRBV20-1; j_gene: TRBJ2-7; CDR3aa: SARDRGYAYEQY
len: 15; v_gene: TRBV11-2; j_gene: TRBJ2-7; CDR3aa: ASSPRTSGRISYEQY